These 21 T cell receptor beta chains were all obtained from the same sample, sequenced in a study of blood T cell repertoires in COVID-19. Only in-frame clones appear in the TCRdb table, and some are missing; sequencing was by immunoSEQ multiplex PCR. Among roughly 200,000 clones listed, 85% were seen once. The sequenced material came from peripheral blood. These TCRs come from a woman aged 55-70 years with acute or convalescent COVID-19.

The CDR3 sequence is CSFRDRGPTDTQYF. The DNA of the CDR3 is TGCAGCTTCCGGGACAGGGGGCCTACAGATACGCAGTATTTT. The chain employs TRBV29-1 and TRBJ2-3; 12 positions agree with TRBD1. The CDR3 consists of 14 residues. CDR1 is SQVTM, CDR2 ANQGSEA, per germline. J was trimmed by 3 bases and V by 8 bases; bases with no gene match: 6.

This chain joins TRBV19 and TRBJ2-7; D gene ambiguous. The germline V and J ends were trimmed by 10 bases and 4 bases, with 11 bases remaining between them. CDR1 and CDR2 from the germline V gene are LNHDA and SQIVND (reference sequence). The CDR3 is made up of 11 amino acids. The CDR3 DNA is TGTGCCACCACTGCTGAGTACGAGCAGTACGTC. Encoded protein: CATTAEYEQYV.

This chain connects TRBV5-1 to TRBJ2-2; possibly TRBD2 for D (6 bases). The germline V gene encodes CDR1 SGHRS and CDR2 YFSETQ. The V end was cut by 0 bases, the J end by 1 base, with 10 bases between. This CDR3 comprises 16 residues. Here the CDR3 DNA reads TGCGCCAGCAGCTTGGGTGGTAGCGGGAACACCGGGGAGCTGTTTTTT. Its translation is CASSLGGSGNTGELFF.

This chain uses TRBV28 with TRBJ1-2, with no clear D. Trimming stripped 8 bases from V and 4 bases from J, with 8 bases between. The V gene's germline CDR1 is MDHEN and CDR2 SYDVKM. This CDR3 is 11 amino acids long. The CDR3 nucleotides read TGTGCCAGCTACTCCCCCTATGGCTACACCTTC. Amino acids: CASYSPYGYTF.

V and J are TRBV2 and TRBJ2-5, with 7 bases lining up with TRBD2. With 4 bases clipped from V and 4 bases from J, the junction kept 15 bases outside the gene matches. This CDR3 region has 17 residues. Germline CDR1 reads SNHLY; CDR2 reads FYNNEI. The CDR3 DNA reads as TGTGCCAGCAGTGTGGGGATGACGGGAGGACGGGCAGAGACCCAGTACTTC. It encodes CASSVGMTGGRAETQYF. Combining the CDR3 with reference TRBV2 and TRBJ2-5 gives the whole variable domain EPEVTQTPSHQVTQMGQEVILRCVPISNHLYFYWYRQILGQKVEFLVSFYNNEISEKSEIFDDQFSVERPDGSNFTLKIRSTKLEDSAMYFCASSVGMTGGRAETQYFGPGTRLLVL.

The V and J genes are TRBV10-1 and TRBJ2-1; 7 positions agree with TRBD2. In germline, CDR1 is WNHNN, CDR2 SYGVQD (reference sequence). J was trimmed by 9 bases and V by 0 bases; bases with no gene match: 14. The CDR3 spans 17 residues. The CDR3 DNA follows: TGCGCCAGCAGTGAGTCTCCGGGGGGACTCGCCCCGGGTGAGCAGTTCTTC. Its translation: CASSESPGGLAPGEQFF.

The V call is TRBV5-1, the J call TRBJ1-1; the D is unclear. In germline, CDR1 is SGHRS, CDR2 YFSETQ. This CDR3 has 14 residues. Trimming shortened V by 1 base and J by 1 base, and 8 bases separated the two germline ends. The CDR3 region is CASSLSRGNTEAFF. The CDR3 DNA sequence: TGCGCCAGCAGCTTGAGCCGAGGGAACACTGAAGCTTTCTTT.

The V gene is TRBV5-4, the J gene TRBJ2-1; 7 bases align to TRBD2. The CDR3 covers 14 residues. Looked up from germline, CDR1 is SGHNT and CDR2 is YYREEE (reference sequence). The ends lost 9 bases at V and 8 bases at J; junction bases unmatched: 14. DNA for the CDR3: TGTGCCACCTCTAGCGGAAGCCTTAGGGATGAGCAGTTCTTC. Protein product: CATSSGSLRDEQFF.

The rearrangement joins TRBV30 to TRBJ1-6; unclear D gene. The CDR3 sequence is 18 residues long. The V gene's germline CDR1 is GTSNPN and CDR2 SVGIG (reference sequence). The V gene lost 0 bases and the J gene lost 0 bases, with 15 bases spanning the gap. CDR3 in amino acids: CAWSVLRPTSSYNSPLHF. The CDR3 DNA follows: TGTGCCTGGAGTGTACTTCGGCCCACTAGCTCCTATAATTCACCCCTCCACTTT.

The rearrangement links TRBV5-1 to TRBJ2-3, with a weak D call TRBD2 (5 bases). In germline, CDR1 is SGHRS, CDR2 YFSETQ. V was clipped by 5 bases and J by 2 bases, with 12 bases between them. The CDR3 is 14 amino acids. CDR3 bases: TGCGCCAGCAGTACGGGATGGGTCACAGATACGCAGTATTTT. This gives the protein CASSTGWVTDTQYF.

The gene calls are TRBV2 and TRBJ2-1, with D tentatively TRBD2 (5 bases). V dropped 7 bases and J dropped 9 bases, with 28 bases sitting between them. The CDR3 extends over 17 amino acids. CDR1 is SNHLY, CDR2 FYNNEI, per germline. The CDR3 region is CASITPRRTRNPSEQFF. For the CDR3, the DNA is TGTGCCAGCATTACCCCTAGGAGGACGAGGAATCCAAGTGAGCAGTTCTTC.

The chain joins TRBV5-5 to TRBJ1-1; D is ambiguous. The CDR3 consists of 16 residues. Germline CDR1 is SGHKS and CDR2 is YYEKEE (reference sequence). Trimming left V 0 bases short and J 2 bases short, with 14 bases between. CDR3 sequence (DNA): TGTGCCAGCAGCTTGGCCGTAGTGACAATAAACACTGAAGCTTTCTTT. Translated, it gives CASSLAVVTINTEAFF.

This clone was found once. The J gene is TRBJ1-4, the V gene TRBV11-2; possibly TRBD1 for D (6 bases). The CDR3 covers 15 residues. CDR1 and CDR2 from the germline V gene are SGHAT and FQNNGV. V was cut by 5 bases and J by 8 bases, with 18 bases left in between. The CDR3 spells CASSSGGAVGEKLFF. The CDR3 DNA reads TGTGCCAGCAGCAGCGGGGGGGCAGTCGGGGAAAAACTGTTTTTT. Using reference TRBV11-2 and TRBJ1-4 for the parts outside the CDR3, the full variable domain is EAGVAQSPRYKIIEKRQSVAFWCNPISGHATLYWYQQILGQGPKLLIQFQNNGVVDDSQLPKDRFSAERLKGVDSTLKIQPAKLEDSAVYLCASSSGGAVGEKLFFGSGTQLSVL.

This rearrangement joins TRBV3-1 (or the pseudogene TRBV3-2) to TRBJ1-6; 7 nucleotides line up with TRBD1. The V gene's germline CDR1 is LGHDT and CDR2 YNNKEL (reference sequence). The CDR3 has 16 amino acids. Trimming removed 4 bases from V and 7 bases from J; junction bases left unmatched: 10. CDR3 sequence: CASSPSSGQSNSPLHF. In DNA, the CDR3 is TGTGCCAGCAGCCCCTCCTCGGGACAGAGCAATTCACCCCTCCACTTT.

This sequence joins TRBV24-1 and TRBJ2-3, with 7 bases that match TRBD2. Germline lookup yields CDR1 KGHDR and CDR2 SFDVKD. The V segment lost 4 bases and the J segment 2 bases; nucleotides outside the gene matches: 5. This CDR3 has 15 amino acids. The CDR3: CATSEAGLLTDTQYF. The CDR3 DNA follows: TGTGCCACCAGTGAAGCGGGACTACTCACAGATACGCAGTATTTT.

This chain links TRBV6-5 with TRBJ2-7; 11 nucleotides match TRBD2. In germline, CDR1 is MNHEY, CDR2 SVGAGI. The CDR3 sequence is 16 residues long. Losses at the gene ends were 4 bases for V and 5 bases for J; bases not matched to a gene: 10. CDR3 nucleotide sequence: TGTGCCAGCAGTTCGGGACTAGCGGTGGGGAGCGACGAGCAGTACTTC. Protein: CASSSGLAVGSDEQYF.

The chain's CDR3 is CALKARDRGSNSYNSPLHF. The CDR3 DNA reads TGTGCCCTCAAGGCCCGGGACAGGGGATCAAACTCCTATAATTCACCCCTCCACTTT. V and J are TRBV21-1 and TRBJ1-6; TRBD1 is the table's D call, not checked against the DNA. TRBV21-1 is tagged as a pseudogene. This CDR3 is 19 amino acids long.

The chain recombines TRBV18 with TRBJ1-5; D might be TRBD1 (6 bases). The germline V and J ends were trimmed by 2 bases and 6 bases, with 11 bases remaining between them. This CDR3 is built from 14 residues. Germline V lookup: CDR1 KGHSH, CDR2 LQKENI. CDR3 loop: CASSPSQGSQPQHF. As DNA, the CDR3 is TGTGCCAGCTCACCATCTCAGGGGAGTCAGCCCCAGCATTTT.

This rearrangement joins TRBV2 to TRBJ1-1, with 7 bases identical to TRBD1. CDR1 and CDR2 from the germline V gene are SNHLY and FYNNEI. Losses at the gene ends were 4 bases for V and 5 bases for J; bases not matched to a gene: 7. The CDR3 is made up of 14 amino acids. CDR3 sequence: CASSVRTGVTEAFF. The CDR3, as DNA: TGTGCCAGCAGTGTAAGGACAGGCGTGACTGAAGCTTTCTTT.

The rearrangement links TRBV11-2 to TRBJ2-7, with D possibly matching TRBD1 (6 bases). The CDR3 totals 13 residues. The V end was cut by 2 bases, the J end by 3 bases, with 8 bases between. CDR1 is SGHAT and CDR2 is FQNNGV in the germline V gene. CDR3 sequence: CASSLKTGYEQYF. The DNA for the CDR3 is TGTGCCAGCAGCTTAAAGACAGGCTACGAGCAGTACTTC.

The chain combines TRBV18 with TRBJ2-5; D is ambiguous. Trimming cost V 4 bases and J 2 bases, with 8 bases left between them. Germline V CDR1 and CDR2: KGHSH, LQKENI. The CDR3 consists of 13 residues. For the CDR3, the DNA is TGTGCCAGCTCACTGCTAGGACAAGAGACCCAGTACTTC. Translation gives CASSLLGQETQYF.